The text below deals with one TCR beta chain. Antigen: not known. This specimen comes from a study of cytotoxic CD8 clonotypes in ibrutinib-treated CLL. Study-level background: Timing of response sample collection was a median approximately eleven months after treatment start, with a range of 6 to 36.

Germline CDR1 MRHNA, CDR2 SNTAGT. Trimming took off 5 bases at V and 2 bases at J, with 9 bases between the two ends. The CDR3 contains 14 residues. T cells were sequenced at a targeted depth of 1 in 200,000 to 1 in 1 million. TCRdb's copy holds only in-frame clones and misses some; the assay was immunoSEQ multiplex PCR. The repertoire consists of approximately 45,000 clones, with 65% occurring once and the leading ten covering roughly a fifth. Broader study findings: Clonality was elevated at ibrutinib response and had returned toward baseline at progression. Few clonotypes were public, and these shrank or held steady under treatment.

The genes are TRBV6-4 and TRBJ2-2; D uncertain. The receptor was isolated from a human donor with chronic lymphocytic leukemia. The source material was PBMCs, sampled after 24 months of ibrutinib treatment. DNA of the CDR3: TGTGCCAGCAGTCCCCATCACAACACCGGGGAGCTGTTTTTT. Translation gives CASSPHHNTGELFF.